This entry concerns a single T cell receptor beta chain. Its antigen is not identified. Assay used: immunoSEQ multiplex PCR; TCRdb lists only in-frame clones, some missing. The sample yields 40,000 to 50,000 clones, roughly four fifths seen once. This sample is part of a study of OX40 agonist ivuxolimab in advanced cancers. Whole-study context: Earlier treatment with anti-PD-1, anti-PD-L1 or anti-CTLA-4 was permitted, and 35% to 45% had received some. Whole-study findings and limits: There was clonal expansion of CD4+ and CD8+ blood T cells by week 6 at 0.1 to 3.0 mg/kg.

The V gene's germline CDR1 is SGHRS and CDR2 YFSETQ. The CDR3 consists of 16 residues. V lost 4 bases to trimming and J lost 4 bases; unmatched junction nucleotides: 10. The chain joins TRBV5-1 to TRBJ2-3, with 9 bases fitting TRBD1. This specimen consisted of CD4+ or CD8+ T cells sorted from blood, obtained in a trial of the OX40 agonist ivuxolimab. The receptor comes from an adult with an advanced solid tumor such as melanoma, head and neck, liver or kidney cancer. Here the CDR3 reads CASSPYWTGDPDTQYF. The DNA of the CDR3 is TGCGCCAGCAGCCCATATTGGACAGGGGACCCAGATACGCAGTATTTT.